The T cell receptor (beta chain) described here comes from a study of response to subunit inactivated influenza vaccine. Study-level findings and limits: It was the authors' suggestion that each seasonal influenza vaccination recruits few new T cells.

The CDR3 extends over 15 amino acids. This clonotype appeared a few times. Its antigen is unknown. The germline gene is not matched at one end of the junction; a read error may be the cause. TCRdb re-derived calls from the RT-PCR reads in MiXCR, one entry per CDR3 protein. Counted here are fewer than 550,000 distinct CDR3 sequences, around 25% occurring once; the ten biggest clones make up under 2.5%. The specimen comprised CD4+ T cells sorted from PBMCs, sampled around 5 days after vaccination. The TCR was taken from a man aged 45-60 years who received an inactivated influenza vaccine. The rearrangement links TRBV12-3 or TRBV12-4 to TRBJ2-7; 9 positions match TRBD2. As DNA, the CDR3 is TGTGCCAGCAGTATAGCGGGAGCACTCTCCTACGAGCAGTACTTC. Amino acid sequence: CASSIAGALSYEQYF.